The 20 T cell receptor beta chains presented below share a single source sample, sequenced in a study of T cells in Graves' hyperthyroidism and ophthalmopathy. There were TCR beta CDR3 regions amplified from RNA transcripts. The TCR CDR3 first-round RT-PCR relied on the HTBI primer set. TCRdb passed the multiplex PCR reads through MiXCR, listing each CDR3 protein once. The data contain hundreds of thousands of distinct CDR3 sequences, 15% to 17% of them singletons. The sequenced sample was blood. The receptors were sampled from a woman aged 18-29 years with Graves' hyperthyroidism.

Ten or more counts support this clonotype. V and J are TRBV18 and TRBJ2-3; 8 bases map to TRBD1. The V segment lost 1 base and the J segment 0 bases; nucleotides outside the gene matches: 3. The V gene's germline CDR1 is KGHSH and CDR2 LQKENI. The CDR3 runs to 16 residues. The CDR3 sequence is CASSPRDRGSTDTQYF. The CDR3 region has the DNA TGTGCCAGCTCACCACGAGACAGGGGAAGCACAGATACGCAGTATTTT.

This clonotype was observed a handful of times. The V gene is TRBV19, the J gene TRBJ1-2; 7 positions match TRBD1. There are 14 residues in the CDR3. With V trimmed by 5 bases and J by 7 bases, 10 bases remained unmatched. In germline, CDR1 is LNHDA, CDR2 SQIVND (reference sequence). The CDR3 DNA sequence: TGTGCCAGTAGTGCGGGGAGCAGGGGGATTGGCTACACCTTC. Translation gives CASSAGSRGIGYTF.

This clonotype was counted ten times or more. This rearrangement joins TRBV2 to TRBJ1-5; 7 bases align to TRBD1. V trimming: 10 bases; J trimming: 3 bases; junction bases outside the gene matches: 6. This CDR3 has 13 amino acids. Germline V gene sequence: CDR1 SNHLY, CDR2 FYNNEI. The CDR3 DNA reads TGTGCCACGGGACAGTTCTACAATCAGCCCCAGCATTTT. It is translated as CATGQFYNQPQHF.

This clonotype was recorded at least ten times. The V gene is TRBV5-1, the J gene TRBJ2-1; 11 bases agree with TRBD1. The CDR3 runs 15 residues. Germline CDR1 and CDR2: SGHRS and YFSETQ. The ends lost 4 bases at V and 5 bases at J; junction bases unmatched: 5. The CDR3 DNA sequence: TGCGCCAGCAGCCCCGGACAGGGGGCCGACAATGAGCAGTTCTTC. Translating it yields CASSPGQGADNEQFF.

This clonotype came up many times. This chain connects TRBV10-3 to TRBJ1-3; possibly TRBD1 for D (6 bases). Germline assignment: CDR1 ENHRY and CDR2 SYGVKD. The CDR3 is 16 residues long. The V end lost 4 bases, the J end lost 2 bases, and 15 bases lay between the germline ends. CDR3 protein: CAISGHDRGPGNTIYF. The CDR3 DNA sequence: TGTGCCATCAGTGGCCACGATCGGGGGCCTGGAAACACCATATATTTT.

This clonotype was recorded many times. The chain couples TRBV11-2 to TRBJ2-4; 12 bases line up with TRBD2. The germline CDR1 and CDR2 sequences are SGHAT and FQNNGV. The length of the CDR3 is 16 residues. The V gene end was trimmed by 4 bases and the J gene end by 6 bases; junction bases not matched to a gene: 7. The DNA of the CDR3 is TGTGCCAGCAGCTCCACTAGCGGGGGGCGGGGAAACATTCAGTACTTC. It specifies CASSSTSGGRGNIQYF.

This clonotype was seen ten or more times. The chain combines TRBV7-2 with TRBJ1-1; D remains unclear. Trimming cost V 5 bases and J 4 bases, with 17 bases left between them. The CDR3 has 15 amino acids. Germline loops: CDR1 SGHTA, CDR2 FQGNSA. Here the CDR3 DNA reads TGTGCCAGCAGCCAGGTCCTCGGGTTTTTCACTGAAGCTTTCTTT. Its protein product is CASSQVLGFFTEAFF.

There are a few counts of this clonotype. The chain combines TRBV20-1 with TRBJ1-2; D is possibly TRBD1 (5 bases). This CDR3 spans 14 amino acids. The V gene's germline CDR1 is DFQATT and CDR2 SNEGSKA (reference sequence). With 3 bases removed from V and 4 bases from J, the gap between germline ends came to 15 bases. CDR3 nucleotides: TGCAGTGCTAGGAAGCCTGACGGGACCTATGGCTACACCTTC. The encoded protein is CSARKPDGTYGYTF.

The table lists this clonotype with many counts. The chain couples TRBV5-6 to TRBJ1-1; 7 bases line up with TRBD1. Trimming cost V 4 bases and J 7 bases; bases outside gene matches: 16. Germline values: CDR1 SGHDT, CDR2 YYEEEE. The CDR3 is 16 amino acids. The CDR3 region is CASSRRRTGERGEAFF. The CDR3 coding sequence is TGTGCCAGCAGCCGGCGACGGACAGGCGAGAGGGGTGAAGCTTTCTTT.

This clonotype has a count of ten or more. This chain uses TRBV6-1 with TRBJ1-2, with D possibly matching TRBD1 (5 bases). The CDR3 length is 18 residues. V was clipped by 2 bases and J by 6 bases, with 25 bases between them. Looked up from germline, CDR1 is MNHNS and CDR2 is SASEGT. The CDR3 reads CASSEQRDRSGRLHGYTF. The CDR3 coding sequence is TGTGCCAGCAGTGAACAGCGGGACCGCTCGGGGAGGTTACATGGCTACACCTTC.

This clonotype was recorded many times. V gene TRBV12-3 or TRBV12-4 combines with J gene TRBJ2-5; TRBD2 agrees at 12 bases. The V segment lost 6 bases and the J segment 1 base; nucleotides outside the gene matches: 6. The CDR3 has 16 residues. The chain's CDR3 is CASRIGLAGTQETQYF. Written as DNA, the CDR3 is TGTGCCAGCAGGATAGGACTAGCGGGGACCCAAGAGACCCAGTACTTC.

The chain has TRBV20-1 and TRBJ2-1; 9 positions agree with TRBD1. The CDR3 is 14 residues long. Germline CDR1 DFQATT, CDR2 SNEGSKA (reference sequence). V was clipped by 5 bases and J by 6 bases; unmatched bases: 8. The DNA for the CDR3 is TGCAGTGCTGGGCGGACAGGGGATTTCAATGAGCAGTTCTTC. This encodes CSAGRTGDFNEQFF.

In its sample, this clonotype was seen many times. The V call is TRBV24-1, the J call TRBJ2-7; 9 bases map to TRBD1. CDR1 is KGHDR and CDR2 is SFDVKD in the germline V gene. CDR3 size: 14 residues. Trimming took 4 bases from V and 2 from J; bases not matched to a gene: 2. CDR3 residues: CATSDGTGTYEQYF. The CDR3 DNA reads as TGTGCCACCAGTGACGGGACAGGGACCTACGAGCAGTACTTC.

The sample holds many counts of this clonotype. Germline is not matched at one junction end, which may reflect a read error. V is TRBV7-7 and J is TRBJ2-3; a weak D match, TRBD1 (6 bases). CDR3 size: 16 residues. The germline V gene encodes CDR1 SSHAT and CDR2 FNYEAQ (reference sequence). CDR3 coding DNA: TGTGCTAGCAGCTCCCGTGTCGGACAGCGCACAGATACGCAGTATTTT. This encodes CASSSRVGQRTDTQYF.

There are many counts of this clonotype. The V call is TRBV11-3, the J call TRBJ2-3; 7 bases are shared with TRBD1. The CDR3 totals 15 residues. V gave up 5 bases and J gave up 0 bases; unmatched junction bases: 5. Germline V gene data show CDR1 as SGHNT and CDR2 as YENEEA. The chain's CDR3 is CASSRDSPSTDTQYF. The CDR3 nucleotides are TGTGCCAGCAGCAGGGACAGTCCTAGCACAGATACGCAGTATTTT.

The chain combines TRBV6-2 or TRBV6-3 with TRBJ1-1; D is uncertain. Per germline, CDR1 MNHEY and CDR2 SVGEGT. Between the trimmed V and J ends, which lost 6 bases and 1 base, there was a span of 6 bases. The CDR3 is 12 amino acids. This CDR3 reads CASRVRNTEAFF. The CDR3 DNA follows: TGTGCCAGCAGGGTCAGGAACACTGAAGCTTTCTTT.

The chain has TRBV29-1 and TRBJ1-2; D might be TRBD1 (5 bases). The CDR3 sequence is 12 residues long. V was pared by 4 bases and J by 8 bases, with 14 bases between. The germline V gene has CDR1 SQVTM and CDR2 ANQGSEA. CDR3 in amino acids: CSVAGGKRGYTF. CDR3 nucleotide sequence: TGCAGCGTTGCGGGGGGAAAGAGGGGCTACACCTTC.

This clonotype was picked up many times. The chain combines TRBV27 with TRBJ2-1, with D perhaps matching TRBD2 (5 bases). The germline gives CDR1 MNHEY, CDR2 SMNVEV (reference sequence). V lost 0 bases and J lost 7, with 10 bases in between. This CDR3 is built from 14 residues. Here the CDR3 reads CASSLSGMGNEQFF. The CDR3 DNA is TGTGCCAGCAGTTTATCCGGGATGGGGAATGAGCAGTTCTTC.

This chain connects TRBV20-1 to TRBJ2-3, with 12 positions matching TRBD1. The CDR3 runs to 16 residues. CDR1 is DFQATT and CDR2 is SNEGSKA in the germline V gene (reference sequence). Trimming took 1 base from V and 4 from J; bases not matched to a gene: 6. CDR3 nucleotides: TGCAGTGCTAGAGCCGGGACAGGGGGCGAAGCAGATACGCAGTATTTT. Its protein product is CSARAGTGGEADTQYF.

The sample holds many counts of this clonotype. The rearrangement joins TRBV7-3 to TRBJ1-4, with TRBD1 identical over 8 bases. This CDR3 region has 15 residues. V dropped 0 bases and J dropped 8; count of bases not matched to a gene: 5. CDR1 SGHTA and CDR2 FQGTGA come from the germline V gene. This CDR3 reads CASSLTGQGNEKLFF. CDR3 sequence (DNA): TGTGCCAGCAGCTTAACTGGACAGGGAAACGAAAAACTGTTTTTT. Full variable domain (missing parts from reference TRBV7-3 and TRBJ1-4): GAGVSQTPSNKVTEKGKYVELRCDPISGHTALYWYRQSLGQGPEFLIYFQGTGAADDSGLPNDRFFAVRPEGSVSTLKIQRTERGDSAVYLCASSLTGQGNEKLFFGSGTQLSVL.